This T cell receptor beta chain comes out of a study of control samples from healthy donors and cancer patients. Measured with immunoSEQ multiplex PCR; TCRdb has only the in-frame clones, and not every one. The table includes some 150,000 clones, roughly 94% detected once. CDR1 is MGHRA and CDR2 is YSYEKL in the germline V gene. The germline V and J ends were trimmed by 2 bases and 1 base, with 17 bases remaining between them. The CDR3 is 18 residues long. This clonotype was sampled from a man between 60 and 70 years old with colorectal cancer. The specimen sequenced was PBMCs. The chain recombines TRBV4-1 with TRBJ2-2; TRBD2 is a possible D gene (5 bases). In DNA, the CDR3 is TGCGCCAGCAGCCAAATCGGTAGCGCGCCAGGGAACACCGGGGAGCTGTTTTTT. Protein product: CASSQIGSAPGNTGELFF.